This passage covers 6 T cell receptor beta chains from one sample sequenced in a study of shared clonotypes between healthy human individuals. Naive CD8 cells comprised CD45RO-negative, CCR7-positively selected cells, excluding terminally differentiated effector memory CD45RA+ cells. This table comes from immunoSEQ multiplex PCR, and its TCRdb copy is limited to in-frame clones, with some not included. The profile covers 1.5 million to 2.5 million clones, with roughly 95% appearing a single time and 1.2% taken by the ten largest. Material for sequencing was naive CD8+ T cells sorted from blood. Source of these receptors: a man aged 18 to 29 in good health.

The chain has TRBV6-1 and TRBJ2-5, with 9 bases aligning to TRBD1. This CDR3 spans 15 amino acids. The V and J ends lost 1 base and 9 bases, in that order; junction bases with no gene match: 9. Germline V CDR1 and CDR2: MNHNS, SASEGT. CDR3 sequence (DNA): TGTGCCAGCAGTGAAGGGACAGGGGTATCACGGTCCCAGTACTTC. It encodes CASSEGTGVSRSQYF.

The J gene is TRBJ1-2, the V gene TRBV4-3; a possible D gene is TRBD1 (5 bases). The CDR3 has 15 residues. Deletions cut 0 bases from V and 8 bases from J, with 16 bases between. CDR1 and CDR2 from the germline V gene are LGHNA and YSLEER. The CDR3 here is CASSQDRGGGRGYTF. As DNA, the CDR3 is TGCGCCAGCAGCCAAGATCGGGGGGGTGGCCGCGGCTACACCTTC.

The chain uses TRBV6-6 and TRBJ1-6; weak D call: TRBD1 (5 bases). The length of the CDR3 is 15 residues. V was trimmed by 6 bases and J by 9 bases, leaving 18 bases between them. CDR1 is MNHNY, CDR2 SVGAGI, per germline (reference sequence). CDR3: CASSPPGPEGSPLHF. The CDR3, as DNA: TGTGCCAGCAGCCCCCCGGGACCTGAGGGTTCACCCCTCCACTTT.

This chain connects TRBV5-6 to TRBJ2-3, with D unresolved. V lost 3 bases to trimming and J lost 5 bases, with 4 bases between them. CDR3 length: 11 amino acids. Germline V lookup: CDR1 SGHDT, CDR2 YYEEEE. The CDR3 is CASSYVDTQYF. In nucleotides, the CDR3 is TGTGCCAGCAGCTACGTAGATACGCAGTATTTT.

This sequence joins TRBV1 and TRBJ1-2; TRBD1 is taken as the D call from the table, unchecked against the DNA. TRBV1 is termed a pseudogene. The CDR3 is made up of 12 amino acids. As DNA, the CDR3 is TGCACCACCTGGACAGGGTACTATGGCTACACCTTC. This encodes CTTWTGYYGYTF.

The genes are TRBV28 and TRBJ2-7; the match to TRBD1 covers 9 bases. Germline V gene lookup returns CDR1 MDHEN and CDR2 SYDVKM. J gave up 5 bases and V 4 bases, and 9 bases lay outside the gene matches. CDR3 length equals 15 residues. For the CDR3, the DNA is TGTGCCAGCAGTTCCCCAGGACAGGGGCACGACGAGCAGTACTTC. Protein sequence: CASSSPGQGHDEQYF.